These 11 T cell receptor beta chains were all obtained from the same sample, sequenced in a study of blood T cells in healthy people across ages. Primers used in a second PCR of roughly 6 to 12 cycles were a sample-barcoded 5' primer and a J-beta primer mix. TCRdb ran MiXCR on the 5' RACE reads and lists one entry per CDR3 protein. The sample shows some 900,000 distinct CDR3 sequences, around 46% of them seen only once. Input material: blood. All receptors derive from a man aged 30-40 years in good health.

The chain carries TRBV18 and TRBJ2-7; D is uncertain. CDR1 and CDR2 (germline): KGHSH, LQKENI. There are 13 residues in the CDR3. Deletions cut 6 bases from V and 3 bases from J, with 12 bases between. This chain's CDR3 is CASSSTQRYEQYF. Here the CDR3 DNA reads TGTGCCAGCTCCTCGACTCAACGCTACGAGCAGTACTTC. Full variable domain (rest looked up from reference TRBV18 and TRBJ2-7): NAGVMQNPRHLVRRRGQEARLRCSPMKGHSHVYWYRQLPEEGLKFMVYLQKENIIDESGMPKERFSAEFPKEGPSILRIQQVVRGDSAAYFCASSSTQRYEQYFGPGTRLTVT.

The table lists this clonotype with a few counts. V is TRBV20-1 and J is TRBJ1-2; 7 bases agree with TRBD1. The germline V gene has CDR1 DFQATT and CDR2 SNEGSKA (reference sequence). This CDR3 has 15 amino acids. The V and J ends lost 0 bases and 0 bases, in that order; junction bases with no gene match: 4. For the CDR3, the DNA is TGCAGTGCTAGAGATCCAGGGGGTACTAACTATGGCTACACCTTC. Amino acids: CSARDPGGTNYGYTF.

This clonotype was observed a handful of times. V and J are TRBV9 and TRBJ2-5; the D is unclear. V lost 0 bases to trimming and J lost 1 base, with 7 bases between them. Germline V gene data show CDR1 as SGDLS and CDR2 as YYNGEE. This CDR3 has 14 amino acids. CDR3 bases: TGTGCCAGCAGCGTAGCAGGCAGCCAAGAGACCCAGTACTTC. It specifies CASSVAGSQETQYF.

The rearrangement links TRBV5-1 to TRBJ2-2; 12 bases fit TRBD2. From germline, CDR1 is SGHRS and CDR2 YFSETQ. CDR3 length: 18 amino acids. V shed 4 bases and J 6 bases; nucleotides not matched to a gene: 13. DNA for the CDR3: TGCGCCAGCAGCAGTCGACTAGCGGGGGAAGTGGTGGCCGGGGAGCTGTTTTTT. Amino acid sequence: CASSSRLAGEVVAGELFF.

This clonotype was picked up a small number of times. The DNA for the CDR3 is TGTGCCAGCAGTGGACCGGGACAGGGAGGCGAAAAACTGTTTTTT. Translated: CASSGPGQGGEKLFF. The chain couples TRBV6-5 to TRBJ1-4, with 9 bases that match TRBD1. Germline-derived CDR1 and CDR2 are MNHEY and SVGAGI. V shed 5 bases, J shed 8 bases, and the junction held 9 bases outside the gene matches. CDR3 length equals 15 residues.

This clonotype has a handful of counts. This chain links TRBV3-1 with TRBJ1-1; no reliable D call. This CDR3 contains 12 residues. The V end lost 6 bases, the J end lost 6 bases, and 11 bases lay between the germline ends. Germline assignment: CDR1 LGHDT and CDR2 YNNKEL (reference sequence). CDR3 bases: TGTGCCAGCAGTTACTTGGACGCTGAAGCTTTCTTT. Translating gives CASSYLDAEAFF. Filled out from reference TRBV3-1 and TRBJ1-1, the complete variable domain reads DTAVSQTPKYLVTQMGNDKSIKCEQNLGHDTMYWYKQDSKKFLKIMFSYNNKELIINETVPNRFSPKSPDKAHLNLHINSLELGDSAVYFCASSYLDAEAFFGQGTRLTVV.

This clonotype was recorded many times. The gene calls are TRBV28 and TRBJ2-3, with D possibly TRBD2 on 6 matching bases. Germline assignment: CDR1 MDHEN and CDR2 SYDVKM. V was clipped by 3 bases and J by 5 bases, with 12 bases between them. The CDR3 length is 14 residues. The CDR3: CASSLRDGGDTQYF. The CDR3 coding sequence is TGTGCCAGCAGTTTGCGGGACGGGGGAGATACGCAGTATTTT.

The chain combines TRBV11-2 with TRBJ2-5; TRBD2 aligns across 10 bases. The V and J ends lost 3 bases and 5 bases, in that order; junction bases with no gene match: 3. This CDR3 has 14 amino acids. The V gene's germline CDR1 is SGHAT and CDR2 FQNNGV. CDR3 in DNA: TGTGCCAGCAGCTTCCTAGCGGGAGTTGAGACCCAGTACTTC. This translates into CASSFLAGVETQYF.

The chain links TRBV10-3 to TRBJ2-3; unclear D gene. The length of the CDR3 is 15 residues. V was pared by 4 bases and J by 2 bases, with 13 bases between. Germline CDR1 and CDR2: ENHRY and SYGVKD. CDR3 loop: CAISGTMTDTDTQYF. Written as DNA, the CDR3 is TGTGCCATCAGTGGGACCATGACTGACACAGATACGCAGTATTTT.

The chain has TRBV10-3 and TRBJ1-6; D remains unclear. V lost 10 bases and J lost 7, with 14 bases in between. The CDR3 loop spans 13 amino acids. CDR1 is ENHRY, CDR2 SYGVKD, per germline. The CDR3 DNA reads as TGTGCCACCAAACGTACAGAGAATTCACCCCTCCACTTT. It is translated as CATKRTENSPLHF.

The rearrangement joins TRBV11-3 to TRBJ1-2; D not resolved. The ends were cut back, 0 bases at V and 6 bases at J, with 20 bases in the middle. The CDR3 covers 17 residues. CDR1 is SGHNT, CDR2 YENEEA, per germline. As DNA, the CDR3 is TGTGCCAGCAGCTTAGATGTTGGAGGGAAGGTTAGGCATGGCTACACCTTC. Protein sequence: CASSLDVGGKVRHGYTF.